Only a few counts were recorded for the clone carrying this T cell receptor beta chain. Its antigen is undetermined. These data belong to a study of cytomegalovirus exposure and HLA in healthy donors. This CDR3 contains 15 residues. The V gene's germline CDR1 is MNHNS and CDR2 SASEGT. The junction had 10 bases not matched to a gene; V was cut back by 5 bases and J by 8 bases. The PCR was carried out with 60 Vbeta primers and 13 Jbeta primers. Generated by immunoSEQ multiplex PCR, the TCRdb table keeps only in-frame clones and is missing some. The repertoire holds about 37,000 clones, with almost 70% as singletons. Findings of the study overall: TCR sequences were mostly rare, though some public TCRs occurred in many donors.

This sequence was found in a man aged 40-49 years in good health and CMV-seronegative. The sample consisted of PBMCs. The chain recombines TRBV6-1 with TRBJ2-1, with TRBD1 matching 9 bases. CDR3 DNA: TGTGCCAGCAGTCCTACGGGACAGGGTTACGATGAGCAGTTCTTC. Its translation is CASSPTGQGYDEQFF.